This T cell receptor (beta chain) was documented in a study of T cell clonotyping in hematopoietic cell transplantation. Study details: Cytoreduction preceded collection of pretransplant recipient samples.

V was clipped by 2 bases and J by 12 bases, with 16 bases between them. This CDR3 contains 14 residues. Germline lookup yields CDR1 SNHLY and CDR2 FYNNEI. Libraries were prepared by immunoSEQ multiplex PCR; TCRdb keeps only in-frame clonotypes and omits some of them. Of about 41,000 clones listed, around 85% are singletons. Specified time point: recipient sample about 28 days before transplant, after cytoreduction. The rearrangement links TRBV2 to TRBJ2-2; maybe TRBD2 (5 bases). Specimen: peripheral blood mononuclear cells, collected before stem cell transplant. This TCR was recovered from a man aged 60-69 years with acute myeloid leukemia. Some clones in this sample may be carry-over from other donors' samples. CDR3 nucleotides: TGTGCCAGCAGTGAAACCTCAGGATCGGGGAAGCTGTTTTTT. It specifies CASSETSGSGKLFF.